This T cell receptor (beta chain) came from a study of T cells in Graves' hyperthyroidism and ophthalmopathy (dated by TCRdb to the late 2010s). With respect to the entire study: Peripheral blood samples were taken at initial diagnosis, before any treatment was given. The 90 to 100 discovery patients were randomly split 7:3 into training and test sets. Once sampling was done, hyperthyroidism patients were given methimazole at a starting dose of 30 mg daily, whereas ophthalmopathy patients were given high-dose intravenous methylprednisolone. According to the paper, TCR Vbeta CDR3 sequencing was carried out on 135 peripheral blood samples, which came from fewer than 50 ophthalmopathy, around 75 hyperthyroidism and some 17 progressor patients. Thyroid tissue and blood T-cell repertoires from about six Graves' hyperthyroidism patients were also compared in the study. A discovery cohort of fewer than 110 patients, approximately 45 with Graves' ophthalmopathy and roughly 59 with stable Graves' hyperthyroidism, was used to find distinguishing TCR V-J signatures. Prospective prediction of ophthalmopathy was tested in an independent validation cohort consisting of some 19 hyperthyroidism patients and some 17 patients who later progressed to ophthalmopathy. General findings and caveats noted by the study authors: Ophthalmopathy was separated from stable hyperthyroidism by a 13 V-J signature model, with about 88% sensitivity and roughly 81% specificity obtained in cross-validation and 80%/75% obtained in testing. In validation, progression to ophthalmopathy was predicted by the model with almost 71% sensitivity and about 72% specificity, a median of about 6.4 months before onset. Most expanded thyroid clonotypes (frequency above 0.001) were also detected in blood, a finding suggesting that blood repertoires may reflect thyroid immune responses. Sample size was not statistically predetermined, and blinding of investigators to group allocation was not performed.

Trimming takes 3 bases from V and 5 bases from J, and the germline ends sit 10 bases apart. The CDR3, from cysteine to phenylalanine, totals 12 residues. This entry keeps only the CDR3 DNA: 36 bases, framed from base 1. CDR1 and CDR2 are read off the germline V gene as SQVTM and ANQGSEA. The TCR beta CDR3 regions were amplified from RNA transcripts. A first-round RT-PCR of the TCR CDR3 used the HTBI primer set with the Qiagen OneStep RT-PCR kit. Libraries were constructed in a second round of multiplex PCR, after which size selection and purification were performed. Paired-end sequencing of the libraries was performed with 100 bp reads on an Illumina HiSeq2000. The authors' analysis ran thus. SOAPnuke was used to process the raw data, throwing out any read that contained adapters or uncalled bases, had a mean Phred below 15, or lacked an exact constant-primer or identifier match. High-quality paired reads were merged with COPE v1.2.5, and unique nucleotide sequences were defined as clonotypes. MiTCR v1.1 was used to align the clonotypes against IMGT TRBV, TRBD and TRBJ reference segments. Analysis was restricted to V-J combinations with a frequency above 0.0001, which covered 99.2% of repertoires. A TCS score was defined as the ratio between F50 (clonal expansion) and ExV (chaos), using BLOSUM62-based TCRdist between CDR3 peptides within each V-J. Welch's t-statistics and random forest reduced roughly 500 V-J features to roughly 13, which were used in a naive Bayes classifier (R e1071). The Morisita-Horn index was used to measure how similar the thyroid and blood repertoires were. TCRdb trimmed public reads at Q25 via fastp, called clones via MiXCR and kept in-frame beta chains. Rows matching on CDR3 protein sequence are summarized as one entry with the most common DNA and genes. TCRdb's processing, not the study's, gives the V and J calls here. The sample records 750,000 to 950,000 distinct CDR3 sequences, 38% of which are singletons. The ten largest clones capture 7% to 10% of the sample.

Stable Graves' hyperthyroidism was defined as no progression to ophthalmopathy during 18 months of follow-up. Hyperthyroidism patients were newly diagnosed, with disease duration under 2 months, and aged 18 to 65 years. The study excluded patients with uncontrolled infections, other autoimmune diseases, pregnancy or lactation. Clinical symptoms, serum thyroxine and TRAb, thyroid ultrasound, and orbital computed tomography formed the basis for the diagnoses. PBMCs were separated from under 11 ml of fresh peripheral blood using Ficoll-Paque density gradient centrifugation. Total RNA was extracted with Trizol reagent, and quality was checked on an Agilent 2100 Bioanalyzer. In the case of this clonotype: No cognate antigen has been identified for it. Per-base qualities were not stored, and no clone one base away is much larger.

The sequence came from a man younger than 35 with Graves' hyperthyroidism. Here the chain combines TRBV29-1 and TRBJ1-1; the D gene cannot be resolved reliably. The sequencing input was blood. The CDR3 region: CSVEIGGTEAFF. The nucleotide sequence reads as follows: TGCAGCGTTGAGATAGGAGGAACTGAAGCTTTCTTT.